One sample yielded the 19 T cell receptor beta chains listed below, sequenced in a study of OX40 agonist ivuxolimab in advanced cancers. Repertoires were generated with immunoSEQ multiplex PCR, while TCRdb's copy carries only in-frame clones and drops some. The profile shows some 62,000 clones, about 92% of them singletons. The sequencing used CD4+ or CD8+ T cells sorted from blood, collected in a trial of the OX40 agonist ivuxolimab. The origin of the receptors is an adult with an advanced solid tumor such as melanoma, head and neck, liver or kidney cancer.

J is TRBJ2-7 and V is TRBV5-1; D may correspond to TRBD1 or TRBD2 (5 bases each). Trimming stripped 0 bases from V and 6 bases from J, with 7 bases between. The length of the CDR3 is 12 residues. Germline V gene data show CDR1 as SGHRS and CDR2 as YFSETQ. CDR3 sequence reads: CASSLGDGEQYF. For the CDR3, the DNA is TGCGCCAGCAGCTTGGGGGACGGCGAGCAGTACTTC. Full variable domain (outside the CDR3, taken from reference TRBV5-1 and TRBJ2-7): KAGVTQTPRYLIKTRGQQVTLSCSPISGHRSVSWYQQTPGQGLQFLFEYFSETQRNKGNFPGRFSGRQFSNSRSEMNVSTLELGDSALYLCASSLGDGEQYFGPGTRLTVT.

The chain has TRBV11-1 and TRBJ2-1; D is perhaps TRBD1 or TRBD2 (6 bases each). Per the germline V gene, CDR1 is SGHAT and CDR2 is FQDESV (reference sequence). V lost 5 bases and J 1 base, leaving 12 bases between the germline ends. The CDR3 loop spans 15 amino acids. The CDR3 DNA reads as TGTGCCAGCAGCGGAGGGGGGAGTTCCTACAATGAGCAGTTCTTC. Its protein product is CASSGGGSSYNEQFF.

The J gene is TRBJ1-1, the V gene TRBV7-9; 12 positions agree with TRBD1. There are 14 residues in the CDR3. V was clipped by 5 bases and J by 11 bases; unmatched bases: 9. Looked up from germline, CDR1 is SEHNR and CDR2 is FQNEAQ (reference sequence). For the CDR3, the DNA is TGTGCCAGCAGCACCGGGACAGGGGGCTGGGAGGCTTTCTTT. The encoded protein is CASSTGTGGWEAFF.

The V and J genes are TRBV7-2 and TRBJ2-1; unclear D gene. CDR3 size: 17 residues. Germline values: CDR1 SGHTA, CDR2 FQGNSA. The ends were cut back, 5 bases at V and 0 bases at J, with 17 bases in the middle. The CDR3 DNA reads TGTGCCAGCAGCCCCTCCCGGCGCGCAAGCTCCTACAATGAGCAGTTCTTC. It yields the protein CASSPSRRASSYNEQFF.

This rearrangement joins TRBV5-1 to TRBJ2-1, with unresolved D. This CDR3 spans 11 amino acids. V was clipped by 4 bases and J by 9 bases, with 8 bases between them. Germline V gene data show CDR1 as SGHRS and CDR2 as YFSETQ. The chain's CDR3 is CASSVGPEQFF. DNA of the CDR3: TGCGCCAGCAGCGTGGGCCCTGAGCAGTTCTTC.

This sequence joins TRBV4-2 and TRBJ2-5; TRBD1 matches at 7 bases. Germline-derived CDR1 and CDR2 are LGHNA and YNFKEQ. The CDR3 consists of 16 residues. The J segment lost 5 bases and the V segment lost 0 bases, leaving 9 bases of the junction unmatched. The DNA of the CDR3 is TGTGCCAGCAGCCAAGAACGAGGCAGGGGGTACGAGACCCAGTACTTC. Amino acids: CASSQERGRGYETQYF.

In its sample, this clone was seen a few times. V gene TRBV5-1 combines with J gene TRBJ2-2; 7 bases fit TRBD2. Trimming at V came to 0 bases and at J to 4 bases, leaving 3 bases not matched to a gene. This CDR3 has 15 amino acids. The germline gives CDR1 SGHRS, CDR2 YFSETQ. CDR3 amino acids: CASSLGGLSTGELFF. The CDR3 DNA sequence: TGCGCCAGCAGCTTGGGGGGACTATCCACCGGGGAGCTGTTTTTT.

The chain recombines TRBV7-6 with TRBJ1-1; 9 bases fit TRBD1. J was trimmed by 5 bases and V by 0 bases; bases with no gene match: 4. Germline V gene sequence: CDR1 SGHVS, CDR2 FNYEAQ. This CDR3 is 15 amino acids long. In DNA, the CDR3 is TGTGCCAGCAGCTTAGCGCCCGGGACAGGGACTGAAGCTTTCTTT. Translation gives CASSLAPGTGTEAFF.

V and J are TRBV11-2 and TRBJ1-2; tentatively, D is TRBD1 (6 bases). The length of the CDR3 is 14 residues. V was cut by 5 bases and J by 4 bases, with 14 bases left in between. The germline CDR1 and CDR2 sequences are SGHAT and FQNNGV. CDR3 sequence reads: CASSRITGTYGYTF. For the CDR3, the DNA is TGTGCCAGCAGCCGTATTACAGGGACCTATGGCTACACCTTC.

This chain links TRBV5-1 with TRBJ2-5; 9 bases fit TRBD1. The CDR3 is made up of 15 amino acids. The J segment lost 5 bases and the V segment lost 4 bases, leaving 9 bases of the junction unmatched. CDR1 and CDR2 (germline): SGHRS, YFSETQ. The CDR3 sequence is CASSQGTGLGETQYF. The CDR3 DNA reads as TGCGCCAGCAGCCAAGGGACAGGGCTAGGGGAGACCCAGTACTTC.

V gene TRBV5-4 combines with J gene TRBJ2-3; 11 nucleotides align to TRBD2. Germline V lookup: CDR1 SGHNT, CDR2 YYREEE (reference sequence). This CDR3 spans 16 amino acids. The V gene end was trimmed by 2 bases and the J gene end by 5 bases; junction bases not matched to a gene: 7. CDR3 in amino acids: CASSFRLAGSGDTQYF. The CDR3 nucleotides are TGTGCCAGCAGCTTCAGACTAGCGGGATCGGGAGATACGCAGTATTTT.

CDR3 bases: TGCGCCAGCAGCTTGGCCCGAGGGGGTGCAGAGACCCAGTACTTC. This gives the protein CASSLARGGAETQYF. The gene calls are TRBV5-1 and TRBJ2-5; a weak D match, TRBD1 (6 bases). The CDR3 totals 15 residues. The V and J ends lost 0 bases and 4 bases respectively, with 13 bases between them. In germline, CDR1 is SGHRS, CDR2 YFSETQ.

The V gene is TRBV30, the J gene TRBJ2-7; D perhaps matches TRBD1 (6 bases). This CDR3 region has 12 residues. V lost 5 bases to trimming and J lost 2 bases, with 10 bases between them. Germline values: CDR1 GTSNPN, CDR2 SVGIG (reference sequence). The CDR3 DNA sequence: TGTGCCTGGTACAGGGAACCCTACGAGCAGTACTTC. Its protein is CAWYREPYEQYF.

The CDR3 is CASSPIRFGGNDEQFF. In DNA form, the CDR3 reads TGTGCCAGCTCACCGATTAGGTTTGGGGGGAACGATGAGCAGTTCTTC. The chain couples TRBV18 to TRBJ2-1, with a possible D match to TRBD2 (6 bases). Trimming shortened V by 3 bases and J by 8 bases, and 20 bases separated the two germline ends. CDR3 length equals 16 residues. The V gene's germline CDR1 is KGHSH and CDR2 LQKENI.

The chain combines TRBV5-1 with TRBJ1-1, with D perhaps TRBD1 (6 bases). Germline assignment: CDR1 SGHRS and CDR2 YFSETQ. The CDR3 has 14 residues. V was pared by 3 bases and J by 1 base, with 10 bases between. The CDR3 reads CASSSGQENTEAFF. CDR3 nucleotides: TGCGCCAGCAGCTCGGGACAAGAGAACACTGAAGCTTTCTTT.

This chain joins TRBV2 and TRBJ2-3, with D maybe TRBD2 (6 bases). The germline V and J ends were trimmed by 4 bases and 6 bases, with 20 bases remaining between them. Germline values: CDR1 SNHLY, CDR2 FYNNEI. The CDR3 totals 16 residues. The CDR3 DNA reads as TGTGCCAGCAGTGTTACTTGGCTAGCGAGTTTGGATACGCAGTATTTT. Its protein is CASSVTWLASLDTQYF. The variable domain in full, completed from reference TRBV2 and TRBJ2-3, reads EPEVTQTPSHQVTQMGQEVILRCVPISNHLYFYWYRQILGQKVEFLVSFYNNEISEKSEIFDDQFSVERPDGSNFTLKIRSTKLEDSAMYFCASSVTWLASLDTQYFGPGTRLTVL.

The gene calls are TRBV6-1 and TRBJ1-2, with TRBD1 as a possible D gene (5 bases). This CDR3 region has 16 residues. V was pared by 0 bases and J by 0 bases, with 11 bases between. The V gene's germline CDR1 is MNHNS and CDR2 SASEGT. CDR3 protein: CASSEAVGGSNYGYTF. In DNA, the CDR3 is TGTGCCAGCAGTGAAGCGGTGGGGGGGTCTAACTATGGCTACACCTTC.

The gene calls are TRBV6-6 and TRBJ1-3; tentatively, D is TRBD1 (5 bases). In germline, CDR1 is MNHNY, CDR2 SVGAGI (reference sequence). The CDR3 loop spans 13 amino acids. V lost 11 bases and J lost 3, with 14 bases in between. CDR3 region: CAGTRGFGNTIYF. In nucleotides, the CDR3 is TGTGCCGGGACCCGGGGTTTTGGAAACACCATATATTTT.

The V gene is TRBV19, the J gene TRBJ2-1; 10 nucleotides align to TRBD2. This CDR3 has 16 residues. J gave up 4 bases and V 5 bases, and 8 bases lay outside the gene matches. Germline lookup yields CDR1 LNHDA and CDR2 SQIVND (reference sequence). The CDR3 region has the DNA TGTGCCAGTAGTCCCCAGACTAGCGGGCAATACAATGAGCAGTTCTTC. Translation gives CASSPQTSGQYNEQFF.